Below, one T cell receptor (beta chain) is given with its context. The CDR3 extends over 12 amino acids. CDR1 and CDR2 from the germline V gene are SGHVS and FNYEAQ. The V and J ends lost 4 bases and 9 bases respectively, with 12 bases between them. The data are from a study of patients and donors after allogeneic stem cell transplantation. Using its own MiXCR run on the RT-PCR reads, TCRdb lists one record per CDR3 protein. This table has roughly 880,000 distinct CDR3 sequences, roughly 18% appearing once. This TCR was recovered from a human donor who was either an allogeneic HSCT recipient or a stem cell or donor lymphocyte infusion donor (not recorded which). It is not recorded whose cells these are; they may come from a transplant donor. The genes are TRBV7-6 and TRBJ1-2; a weak D match, TRBD1 (6 bases). Sequencing was done on a sample of blood, either unsorted or a sorted T cell fraction (not recorded which). The CDR3 sequence is CASSSRQARYTF. CDR3 nucleotide sequence: TGTGCCAGCAGCTCGAGACAGGCTCGCTACACCTTC.